Shown below are 25 T cell receptor beta chains from a single sample sequenced in a study of cytomegalovirus exposure and HLA in healthy donors. The PCR contained 60 Vbeta and 13 Jbeta primers. TCRdb's copy holds only in-frame clones and misses some; the assay was immunoSEQ multiplex PCR. The sample has under 250,000 clones; about 88% are singletons. Sequencing was performed on PBMCs. The receptors originated from a girl aged 2 to 9 in good health and CMV-seronegative.

Only one count was recorded for this clone. The rearrangement links TRBV4-1 to TRBJ2-7; 9 bases match TRBD2. V shed 3 bases, J shed 2 bases, and the junction held 5 bases outside the gene matches. This CDR3 is built from 15 residues. Per the germline V gene, CDR1 is MGHRA and CDR2 is YSYEKL. The CDR3 DNA follows: TGCGCCAGCAGCCATTCTAGCGGGAAAGCCTACGAGCAGTACTTC. It specifies CASSHSSGKAYEQYF.

The gene calls are TRBV27 and TRBJ2-5, with D perhaps matching TRBD2 (6 bases). Germline V gene lookup returns CDR1 MNHEY and CDR2 SMNVEV (reference sequence). The CDR3 spans 15 residues. Trimming pared 6 bases from V and 9 bases from J, leaving 23 bases between. The CDR3 coding sequence is TGTGCCAGCAGATTTTCCAACAGGAACACGGGGGCCCAGTACTTC. Protein product: CASRFSNRNTGAQYF.

This clone was found once. The J gene is TRBJ2-3, the V gene TRBV5-1, with 7 bases lining up with TRBD1. The V segment lost 4 bases and the J segment 4 bases; nucleotides outside the gene matches: 12. This CDR3 comprises 16 residues. Germline loops: CDR1 SGHRS, CDR2 YFSETQ. As DNA, the CDR3 is TGCGCCAGCAGCCTTCTCGGCCTTACAGGGGCAGATACGCAGTATTTT. It is translated as CASSLLGLTGADTQYF. The whole variable domain, remainder taken from reference TRBV5-1 and TRBJ2-3, is KAGVTQTPRYLIKTRGQQVTLSCSPISGHRSVSWYQQTPGQGLQFLFEYFSETQRNKGNFPGRFSGRQFSNSRSEMNVSTLELGDSALYLCASSLLGLTGADTQYFGPGTRLTVL.

Turning to this clone: A junction boundary mismatches the germline segment, possibly from a read error. CDR3 sequence (DNA): TGTGCCAGCAGCCACATTCTCGACAGAATCTATGTCTACACCTTC. Protein sequence: CASSHILDRIYVYTF. J is TRBJ1-2 and V is TRBV7-9; a weak D match, TRBD1 (5 bases). CDR1 and CDR2 from the germline V gene are SEHNR and FQNEAQ (reference sequence). The CDR3 contains 15 residues. The full variable domain, completed using reference TRBV7-9 and TRBJ1-2, is DTGVSQNPRHKITKRGQNVTFRCDPISEHNRLYWYRQTLGQGPEFLTYFQNEAQLEKSRLLSDRFSAERPKGSFSTLEIQRTEQGDSAMYLCASSHILDRIYVYTFGSGTRLTVV.

To note about this clone: Mismatch with germline at one junction end may stem from a read error. The J gene is TRBJ2-2, the V gene TRBV10-3; tentative D call: TRBD2 (5 bases). Germline V gene sequence: CDR1 ENHRY, CDR2 SYGVKD. The CDR3 sequence is 14 residues long. The CDR3 coding sequence is TGTGCCATCAGTGGTGGGTACAACACCGGGGAGCTGCTTTTT. Its protein product is CAISGGYNTGELLF.

The chain joins TRBV14 to TRBJ2-1, with a weak D call TRBD1 (6 bases). The CDR3 contains 13 residues. The V end lost 4 bases, the J end lost 3 bases, and 7 bases lay between the germline ends. Germline V gene sequence: CDR1 SGHDN, CDR2 FVKESK. The CDR3 DNA reads as TGTGCCAGCAGCCGACAGGTCTACAATGAGCAGTTCTTC. It is translated as CASSRQVYNEQFF.

This clone is a singleton in its sample. This chain links TRBV5-4 with TRBJ1-2, with 8 positions matching TRBD1. The junction had 6 bases not matched to a gene; V was cut back by 4 bases and J by 4 bases. The CDR3 is 14 amino acids. From germline, CDR1 is SGHNT and CDR2 YYREEE (reference sequence). The CDR3, as DNA: TGTGCCAGCAGCCTGATCACAGGGGGCTATGGCTACACCTTC. Its protein product is CASSLITGGYGYTF.

The V gene is TRBV6-1, the J gene TRBJ2-3, with D perhaps TRBD2 (6 bases). Looked up from germline, CDR1 is MNHNS and CDR2 is SASEGT. The CDR3 length is 14 residues. V dropped 7 bases and J dropped 3 bases, with 14 bases sitting between them. CDR3 region: CASTRTTPTDTQYF. DNA of the CDR3: TGTGCCAGCACCAGGACTACCCCTACAGATACGCAGTATTTT.

This chain connects TRBV6-1 to TRBJ2-7, with TRBD1 identical over 7 bases. The ends lost 6 bases at V and 4 bases at J; junction bases unmatched: 0. The length of the CDR3 is 11 residues. The germline V gene encodes CDR1 MNHNS and CDR2 SASEGT. The CDR3 DNA reads as TGTGCCAGCAGGGACAGGTACGAGCAGTACTTC. Its translation: CASRDRYEQYF.

The chain is built from TRBV10-1 and TRBJ2-5, with D tentatively TRBD1 (6 bases). The CDR3 is 13 amino acids. Germline V gene sequence: CDR1 WNHNN, CDR2 SYGVQD (reference sequence). V lost 2 bases, J lost 5 bases, and 9 bases lay in between. The CDR3: CASSETGRETQYF. The CDR3 DNA is TGCGCCAGCAGTGAGACAGGGCGGGAGACCCAGTACTTC.

The chain uses TRBV6-1 and TRBJ1-4; possibly TRBD1 for D (5 bases). Germline lookup yields CDR1 MNHNS and CDR2 SASEGT. V was clipped by 2 bases and J by 8 bases, with 15 bases between them. The CDR3 has 15 residues. CDR3 nucleotide sequence: TGTGCCAGCAGTGAACCTCCAGGGCGGGGGGAAAAACTGTTTTTT. Its translation: CASSEPPGRGEKLFF.

The chain is built from TRBV15 and TRBJ2-4; D call uncertain. Germline V gives CDR1 LNHNV, CDR2 YYDKDF (reference sequence). The CDR3 spans 14 residues. V dropped 4 bases and J dropped 6 bases, with 13 bases sitting between them. In nucleotides, the CDR3 is TGTGCCACCAGCAATACCTCGGGTTTAAACATTCAGTACTTC. This codes for CATSNTSGLNIQYF.

The chain joins TRBV7-9 to TRBJ2-1; 8 positions agree with TRBD2. Germline V CDR1 and CDR2: SEHNR, FQNEAQ (reference sequence). V lost 3 bases, J lost 0 bases, and 4 bases stayed unmatched. This CDR3 is built from 16 residues. CDR3 bases: TGTGCCAGCAGCTTTATAGCGGGGAGCTCCTACAATGAGCAGTTCTTC. It encodes CASSFIAGSSYNEQFF.

The chain links TRBV4-1 to TRBJ1-2; D ambiguous. The CDR3 consists of 14 residues. Deletions cut 0 bases from V and 2 bases from J, with 7 bases between. Germline values: CDR1 MGHRA, CDR2 YSYEKL. Here the CDR3 DNA reads TGCGCCAGCAGCCAAGACGGGATGAACTATGGCTACACCTTC. This encodes CASSQDGMNYGYTF.

This chain connects TRBV18 to TRBJ2-5; TRBD1 matches 11 bases. The CDR3 runs to 15 residues. CDR1 and CDR2 (germline): KGHSH, LQKENI. The V and J ends lost 3 bases and 4 bases, in that order; junction bases with no gene match: 4. CDR3 coding DNA: TGTGCCAGCTCACCCGGACAGGGGGCTGGAGAGACCCAGTACTTC. Translating it yields CASSPGQGAGETQYF. Full variable domain (remainder filled in from reference TRBV18 and TRBJ2-5): NAGVMQNPRHLVRRRGQEARLRCSPMKGHSHVYWYRQLPEEGLKFMVYLQKENIIDESGMPKERFSAEFPKEGPSILRIQQVVRGDSAAYFCASSPGQGAGETQYFGPGTRLLVL.

This clone was picked up one time. V gene TRBV5-1 combines with J gene TRBJ2-3; 10 bases are a match to TRBD2. Germline values: CDR1 SGHRS, CDR2 YFSETQ. Germline trimming cut 4 bases from V and 6 bases from J; bases unmatched to any gene: 11. CDR3 size: 16 residues. CDR3 loop: CASSPSGRAATDTQYF. As DNA, the CDR3 is TGCGCCAGCAGCCCGAGCGGGAGGGCCGCGACGGATACGCAGTATTTT.

CDR3 sequence: CAWSTSGRSSYEQYF. DNA for the CDR3: TGTGCCTGGAGTACCTCAGGGAGGAGCTCCTACGAGCAGTACTTC. The V gene is TRBV30, the J gene TRBJ2-7; D possibly corresponds to TRBD2 (6 bases). V gave up 2 bases and J gave up 0 bases, with 14 bases separating them. Germline V CDR1 and CDR2: GTSNPN, SVGIG (reference sequence). The length of the CDR3 is 15 residues.

The chain couples TRBV7-9 to TRBJ2-1, with 8 bases lining up with TRBD2. This CDR3 has 15 amino acids. Trimming at V came to 6 bases and at J to 7 bases, leaving 11 bases not matched to a gene. Germline V gives CDR1 SEHNR, CDR2 FQNEAQ (reference sequence). The CDR3 region is CASSFSGTSGNEQFF. The CDR3 region has the DNA TGTGCCAGCAGTTTTTCCGGGACTAGTGGAAATGAGCAGTTCTTC.

This sequence joins TRBV7-9 and TRBJ1-2, with D perhaps TRBD1 (5 bases). V lost 5 bases to trimming and J lost 3 bases, with 10 bases between them. Germline V gene sequence: CDR1 SEHNR, CDR2 FQNEAQ (reference sequence). This CDR3 is built from 13 residues. CDR3 bases: TGTGCCAGCAGCCCGGGAGGGGACTATGGCTACACCTTC. Its translation: CASSPGGDYGYTF.

The genes are TRBV6-1 and TRBJ2-3, with 12 nucleotides matching TRBD2. CDR3 length: 16 residues. From germline, CDR1 is MNHNS and CDR2 SASEGT. J lost 6 bases, V lost 4 bases, and 8 bases had no gene match. CDR3 protein: CASSATSGGTLDTQYF. The CDR3 DNA follows: TGTGCCAGCAGTGCCACTAGCGGGGGGACGCTGGATACGCAGTATTTT.

The rearrangement links TRBV6-6 to TRBJ2-7; D may be TRBD1 (5 bases). Germline CDR1 MNHNY, CDR2 SVGAGI (reference sequence). The CDR3 is 12 amino acids. V lost 7 bases to trimming and J lost 2 bases, with 9 bases between them. In nucleotides, the CDR3 is TGTGCCAGCACACCAGGGCCCTACGAGCAGTACTTC. The encoded protein is CASTPGPYEQYF.

The V gene is TRBV19, the J gene TRBJ2-7, with 14 nucleotides matching TRBD2. CDR1 is LNHDA, CDR2 SQIVND, per germline (reference sequence). The CDR3 totals 16 residues. Germline trimming cut 8 bases from V and 2 bases from J; bases unmatched to any gene: 8. The CDR3 is CASRTSGGPGTYEQYF. The CDR3 coding sequence is TGTGCCAGTCGGACTAGCGGGGGGCCGGGAACCTACGAGCAGTACTTC.

The V gene is TRBV5-4, the J gene TRBJ2-5; 12 bases are a match to TRBD2. CDR1 and CDR2 from the germline V gene are SGHNT and YYREEE (reference sequence). Trimming took 3 bases from V and 5 from J; bases not matched to a gene: 11. The CDR3 has 17 residues. CDR3 bases: TGTGCCAGCAGCTCTCTAGCGGGGGGGCGTTCTTTGGAGACCCAGTACTTC. This gives the protein CASSSLAGGRSLETQYF. The entire variable domain, with the rest obtained from reference TRBV5-4 and TRBJ2-5, is as follows: ETGVTQSPTHLIKTRGQQVTLRCSSQSGHNTVSWYQQALGQGPQFIFQYYREEENGRGNFPPRFSGLQFPNYSSELNVNALELDDSALYLCASSSLAGGRSLETQYFGPGTRLLVL.

The rearrangement joins TRBV14 to TRBJ2-3, with D perhaps matching TRBD2 (6 bases). The germline V gene encodes CDR1 SGHDN and CDR2 FVKESK. CDR3 length: 16 residues. V lost 6 bases and J 2 bases, leaving 18 bases between the germline ends. The CDR3 nucleotides read TGTGCCAGCAGTCGGGACTTGCTGATTTACACAGATACGCAGTATTTT. Amino acid sequence: CASSRDLLIYTDTQYF.

The V and J genes are TRBV2 and TRBJ1-5; the match to TRBD1 covers 7 bases. CDR3 size: 14 residues. Losses at the gene ends were 8 bases for V and 5 bases for J; bases not matched to a gene: 9. CDR1 is SNHLY, CDR2 FYNNEI, per germline. The CDR3 region has the DNA TGTGCCAGCGACAGGGCCCGGAGGGATCAGCCCCAGCATTTT. Its protein product is CASDRARRDQPQHF.